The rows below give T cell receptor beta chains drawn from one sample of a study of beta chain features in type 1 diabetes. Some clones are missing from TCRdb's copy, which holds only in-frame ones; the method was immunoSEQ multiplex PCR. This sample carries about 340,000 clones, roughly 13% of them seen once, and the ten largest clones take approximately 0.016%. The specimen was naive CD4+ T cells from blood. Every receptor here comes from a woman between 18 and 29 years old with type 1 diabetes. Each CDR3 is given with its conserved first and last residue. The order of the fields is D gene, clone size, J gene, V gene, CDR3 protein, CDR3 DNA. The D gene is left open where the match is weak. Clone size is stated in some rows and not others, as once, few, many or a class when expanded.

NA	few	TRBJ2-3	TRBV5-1	CASSFLERTDTQYF	TGCGCCAGCAGCTTTCTAGAACGCACAGATACGCAGTATTTT
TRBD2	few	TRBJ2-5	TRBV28	CASSFRLSGIQETQYF	TGTGCCAGCAGTTTTCGCCTCAGCGGGATCCAAGAGACCCAGTACTTC
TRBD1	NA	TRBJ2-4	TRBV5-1	CASSFGTDQNIQYF	TGCGCCAGCAGCTTTGGGACAGACCAAAACATTCAGTACTTC
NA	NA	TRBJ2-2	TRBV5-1	CASSLGLSFVTGELFF	TGCGCCAGCAGCTTGGGACTCTCCTTTGTCACCGGGGAGCTGTTTTTT
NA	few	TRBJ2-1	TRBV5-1	CASSLASDNEQFF	TGCGCCAGCAGCTTGGCGAGCGACAATGAGCAGTTCTTC
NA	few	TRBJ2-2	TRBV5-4	CASSLTANTGELFF	TGTGCCAGCAGCCTGACAGCAAACACCGGGGAGCTGTTTTTT
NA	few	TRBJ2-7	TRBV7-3	CASSLGPGAGRHEQYF	TGTGCCAGCAGCTTAGGACCAGGGGCAGGCCGGCACGAGCAGTACTTC
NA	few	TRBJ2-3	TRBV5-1	CASSLVASSTDTQYF	TGCGCCAGCAGCTTGGTAGCGTCTAGCACAGATACGCAGTATTTT
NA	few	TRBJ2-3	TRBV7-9	CASSLDRSSTDTQYF	TGTGCCAGCAGCCTCGACAGAAGTAGCACAGATACGCAGTATTTT
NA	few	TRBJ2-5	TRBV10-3	CAIAPEIQETQYF	TGTGCCATCGCCCCAGAAATACAAGAGACCCAGTACTTC
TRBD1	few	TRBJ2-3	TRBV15	CATSVGQGFEDTQYF	TGTGCCACCAGCGTGGGACAGGGGTTTGAGGATACGCAGTATTTT
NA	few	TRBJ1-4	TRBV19	CASRDGQINEKLFF	TGTGCCAGTAGAGACGGACAGATTAATGAAAAACTGTTTTTT
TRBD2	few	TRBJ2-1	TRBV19	CASRTSGSSYNEQFF	TGTGCCAGTCGGACTAGCGGGAGTTCCTACAATGAGCAGTTCTTC
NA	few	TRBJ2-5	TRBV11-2	CASSLGQGSETQYF	TGTGCCAGCAGCTTAGGCCAGGGGTCAGAGACCCAGTACTTC
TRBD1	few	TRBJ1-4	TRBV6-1	CASRAGQGTNEKLFF	TGTGCCAGCAGGGCCGGACAGGGGACTAATGAAAAACTGTTTTTT
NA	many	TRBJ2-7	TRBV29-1	CSVRRRASYEQYF	TGCAGCGTTCGGAGGAGGGCCTCCTACGAGCAGTACTTC
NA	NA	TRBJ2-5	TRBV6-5	CASSYSKPSAGETQYF	TGTGCCAGCAGTTACTCGAAGCCTAGCGCCGGGGAGACCCAGTACTTC
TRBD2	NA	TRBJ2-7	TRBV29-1	CSAHSGITYEQYF	TGCAGCGCCCATAGCGGGATTACCTACGAGCAGTACTTC
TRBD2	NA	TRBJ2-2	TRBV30	CAWSGLAGTNTGELFF	TGTGCCTGGAGTGGGCTAGCGGGAACGAACACCGGGGAGCTGTTTTTT
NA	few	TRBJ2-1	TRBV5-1	CASSPRLSPRAPNEQFF	TGCGCCAGCAGCCCCCGCCTCTCCCCGCGGGCTCCCAATGAGCAGTTCTTC
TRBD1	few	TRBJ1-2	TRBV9	CASSPRQGGTNYGYTF	TGTGCCAGCAGCCCGCGTCAGGGGGGCACTAACTATGGCTACACCTTC
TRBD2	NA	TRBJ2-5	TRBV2	CASSELLAGSVVTQYF	TGTGCCAGCAGTGAACTGTTAGCGGGGTCCGTTGTGACCCAGTACTTC
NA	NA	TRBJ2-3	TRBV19	CASVGIGQDTQYF	TGTGCCAGTGTCGGGATTGGTCAAGATACGCAGTATTTT
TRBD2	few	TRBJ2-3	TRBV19	CASSIEFGLWSGRATDTQYF	TGTGCCAGTAGTATAGAGTTCGGCCTCTGGAGCGGGAGGGCCACAGATACGCAGTATTTT
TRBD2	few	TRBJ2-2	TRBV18	CASSPVKRLAGAGRTGELFF	TGTGCCAGCTCACCGGTCAAGAGATTAGCGGGAGCCGGCAGGACCGGGGAGCTGTTTTTT
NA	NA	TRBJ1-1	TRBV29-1	CSVGPNTEAFF	TGCAGCGTTGGGCCGAACACTGAAGCTTTCTTT
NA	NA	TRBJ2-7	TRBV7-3	CASSPDGGEQYF	TGTGCCAGCAGCCCCGACGGGGGCGAGCAGTACTTC
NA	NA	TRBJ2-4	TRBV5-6	CASSLYLAKNIQYF	TGTGCCAGCAGCTTGTATCTAGCCAAAAACATTCAGTACTTC
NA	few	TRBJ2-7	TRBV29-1	CSVADSSYEQYF	TGCAGCGTGGCGGACAGCTCCTACGAGCAGTACTTC
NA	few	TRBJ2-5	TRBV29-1	CSVDGPGGQETQYF	TGCAGCGTTGATGGGCCCGGGGGCCAAGAGACCCAGTACTTC
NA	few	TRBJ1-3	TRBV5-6	CASSPRVSGNTIYF	TGTGCCAGCAGTCCCAGGGTATCGGGAAACACCATATATTTT